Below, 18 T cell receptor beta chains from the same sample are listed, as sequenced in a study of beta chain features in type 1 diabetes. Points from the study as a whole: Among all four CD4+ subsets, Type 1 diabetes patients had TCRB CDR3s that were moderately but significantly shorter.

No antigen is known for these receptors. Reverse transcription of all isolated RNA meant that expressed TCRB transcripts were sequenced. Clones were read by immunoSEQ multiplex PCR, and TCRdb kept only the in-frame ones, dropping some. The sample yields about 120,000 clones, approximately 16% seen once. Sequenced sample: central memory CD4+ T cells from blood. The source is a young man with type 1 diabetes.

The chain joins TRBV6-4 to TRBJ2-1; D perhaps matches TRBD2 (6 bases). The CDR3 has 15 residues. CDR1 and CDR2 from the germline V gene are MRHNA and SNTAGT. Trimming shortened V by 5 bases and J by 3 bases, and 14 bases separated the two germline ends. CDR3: CASSRELASYNEQFF. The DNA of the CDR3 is TGTGCCAGCAGTAGGGAGCTAGCGAGCTACAATGAGCAGTTCTTC.

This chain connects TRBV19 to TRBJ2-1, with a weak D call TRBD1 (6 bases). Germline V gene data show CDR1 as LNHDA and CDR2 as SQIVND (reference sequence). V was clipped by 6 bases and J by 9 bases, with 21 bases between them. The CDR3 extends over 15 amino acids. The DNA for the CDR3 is TGTGCCAGTAGGACAGGTAGGGCGTTTACAAGTGAGCAGTTCTTC. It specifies CASRTGRAFTSEQFF.

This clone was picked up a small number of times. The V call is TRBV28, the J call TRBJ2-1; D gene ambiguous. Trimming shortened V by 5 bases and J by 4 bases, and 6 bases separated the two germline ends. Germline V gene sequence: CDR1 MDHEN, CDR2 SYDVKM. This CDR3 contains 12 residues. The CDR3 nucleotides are TGTGCCAGCAGTCTGACGTACAATGAGCAGTTCTTC. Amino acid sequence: CASSLTYNEQFF.

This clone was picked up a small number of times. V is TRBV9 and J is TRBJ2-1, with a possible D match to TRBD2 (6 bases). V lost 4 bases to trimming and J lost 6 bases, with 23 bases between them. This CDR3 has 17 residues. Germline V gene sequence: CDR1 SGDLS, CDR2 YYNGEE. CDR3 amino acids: CASSSPRRATNVNEQFF. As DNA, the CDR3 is TGTGCCAGCAGCTCCCCCCGGAGGGCCACTAATGTCAATGAGCAGTTCTTC.

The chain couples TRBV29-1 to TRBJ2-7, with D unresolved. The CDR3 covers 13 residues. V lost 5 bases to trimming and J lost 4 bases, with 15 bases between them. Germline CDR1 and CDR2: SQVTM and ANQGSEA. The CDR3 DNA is TGCAGCGTTTGCCTGACGGGCCTTTACGAGCAGTACTTC. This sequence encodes CSVCLTGLYEQYF.

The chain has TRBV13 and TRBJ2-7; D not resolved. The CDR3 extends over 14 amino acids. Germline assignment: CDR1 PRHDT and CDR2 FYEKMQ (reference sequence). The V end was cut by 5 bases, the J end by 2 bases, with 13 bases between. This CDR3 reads CASSPREVPYEQYF. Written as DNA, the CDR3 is TGTGCCAGCAGCCCCCGTGAGGTGCCCTACGAGCAGTACTTC.

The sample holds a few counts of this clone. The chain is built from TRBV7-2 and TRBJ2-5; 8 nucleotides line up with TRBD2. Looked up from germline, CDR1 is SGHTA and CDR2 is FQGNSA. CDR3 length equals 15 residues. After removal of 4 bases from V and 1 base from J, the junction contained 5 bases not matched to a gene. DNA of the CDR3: TGTGCCAGCAGCTCCAGCGGGAGCTTCCAAGAGACCCAGTACTTC. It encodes CASSSSGSFQETQYF.

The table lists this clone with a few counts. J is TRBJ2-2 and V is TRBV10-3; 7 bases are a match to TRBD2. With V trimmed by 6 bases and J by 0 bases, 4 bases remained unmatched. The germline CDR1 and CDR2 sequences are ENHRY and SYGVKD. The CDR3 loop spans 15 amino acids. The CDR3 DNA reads TGTGCCATCAGCGAACGGGAGGCGAACACCGGGGAGCTGTTTTTT. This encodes CAISEREANTGELFF.

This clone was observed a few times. The DNA for the CDR3 is TGTGCCAGCAGCTCGGGGGGAACGATGAACACTGAAGCTTTCTTT. This gives the protein CASSSGGTMNTEAFF. The chain links TRBV14 to TRBJ1-1, with D perhaps TRBD1 (5 bases). The V gene's germline CDR1 is SGHDN and CDR2 FVKESK. The CDR3 has 15 residues. V lost 5 bases and J 0 bases, leaving 13 bases between the germline ends. The full variable domain, its missing parts supplied by reference TRBV14 and TRBJ1-1, is EAGVTQFPSHSVIEKGQTVTLRCDPISGHDNLYWYRRVMGKEIKFLLHFVKESKQDESGMPNNRFLAERTGGTYSTLKVQPAELEDSGVYFCASSSGGTMNTEAFFGQGTRLTVV.

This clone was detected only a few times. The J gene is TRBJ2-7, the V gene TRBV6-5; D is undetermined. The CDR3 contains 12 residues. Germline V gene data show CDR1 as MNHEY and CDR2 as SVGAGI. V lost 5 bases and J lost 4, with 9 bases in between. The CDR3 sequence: CASSNPGYEQYF. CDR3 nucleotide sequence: TGTGCCAGCAGTAACCCCGGGTACGAGCAGTACTTC.

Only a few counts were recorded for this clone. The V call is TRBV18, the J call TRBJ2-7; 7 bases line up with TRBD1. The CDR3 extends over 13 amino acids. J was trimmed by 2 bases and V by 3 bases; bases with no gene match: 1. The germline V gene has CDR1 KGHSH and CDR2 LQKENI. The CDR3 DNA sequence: TGTGCCAGCTCACCCGGGACAGCCTACGAGCAGTACTTC. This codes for CASSPGTAYEQYF.

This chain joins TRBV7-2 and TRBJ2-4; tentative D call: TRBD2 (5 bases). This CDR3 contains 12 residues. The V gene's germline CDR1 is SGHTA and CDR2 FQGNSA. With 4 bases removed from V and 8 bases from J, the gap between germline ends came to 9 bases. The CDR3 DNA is TGTGCCAGCAGCTCGTCAGCGGACATTCAGTACTTC. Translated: CASSSSADIQYF. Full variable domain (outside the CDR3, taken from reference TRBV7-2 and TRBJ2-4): GAGVSQSPSNKVTEKGKDVELRCDPISGHTALYWYRQSLGQGLEFLIYFQGNSAPDKSGLPSDRFSAERTGGSVSTLTIQRTQQEDSAVYLCASSSSADIQYFGAGTRLSVL.

The CDR3 region is CASSELRGRYNEQFF. The CDR3 DNA follows: TGTGCCAGCAGTGAACTGCGGGGGAGATACAATGAGCAGTTCTTC. The chain employs TRBV2 and TRBJ2-1, with 7 bases matching TRBD2. Trimming removed 2 bases from V and 4 bases from J; junction bases left unmatched: 5. CDR3 length: 15 amino acids. Germline V gene sequence: CDR1 SNHLY, CDR2 FYNNEI.

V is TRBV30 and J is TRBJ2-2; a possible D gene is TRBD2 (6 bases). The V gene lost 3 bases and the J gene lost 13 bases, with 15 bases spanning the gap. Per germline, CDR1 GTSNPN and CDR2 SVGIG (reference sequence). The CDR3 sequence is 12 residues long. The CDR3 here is CAWREGPGRLFF. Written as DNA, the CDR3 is TGTGCCTGGAGGGAGGGGCCGGGGCGGCTGTTTTTT.

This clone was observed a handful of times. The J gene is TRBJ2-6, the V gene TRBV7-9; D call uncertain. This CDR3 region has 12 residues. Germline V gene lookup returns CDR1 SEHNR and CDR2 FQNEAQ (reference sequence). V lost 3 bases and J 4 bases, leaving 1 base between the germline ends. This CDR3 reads CASSFGANVLTF. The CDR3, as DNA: TGTGCCAGCAGCTTCGGGGCCAACGTCCTGACTTTC.

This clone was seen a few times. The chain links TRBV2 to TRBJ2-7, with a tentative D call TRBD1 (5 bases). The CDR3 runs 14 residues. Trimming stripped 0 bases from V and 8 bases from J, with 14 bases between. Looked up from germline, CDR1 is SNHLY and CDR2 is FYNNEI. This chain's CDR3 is CASSEAGKQGKQYF. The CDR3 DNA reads TGTGCCAGCAGTGAAGCTGGGAAGCAGGGCAAGCAGTACTTC. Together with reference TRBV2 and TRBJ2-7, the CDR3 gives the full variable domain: EPEVTQTPSHQVTQMGQEVILRCVPISNHLYFYWYRQILGQKVEFLVSFYNNEISEKSEIFDDQFSVERPDGSNFTLKIRSTKLEDSAMYFCASSEAGKQGKQYFGPGTRLTVT.

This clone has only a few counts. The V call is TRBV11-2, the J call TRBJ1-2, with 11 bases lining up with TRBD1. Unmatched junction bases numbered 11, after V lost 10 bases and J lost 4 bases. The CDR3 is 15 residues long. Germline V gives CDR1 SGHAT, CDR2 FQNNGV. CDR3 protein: CATPTGTGGVYGYTF. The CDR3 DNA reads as TGTGCCACCCCTACTGGGACAGGGGGTGTCTATGGCTACACCTTC.

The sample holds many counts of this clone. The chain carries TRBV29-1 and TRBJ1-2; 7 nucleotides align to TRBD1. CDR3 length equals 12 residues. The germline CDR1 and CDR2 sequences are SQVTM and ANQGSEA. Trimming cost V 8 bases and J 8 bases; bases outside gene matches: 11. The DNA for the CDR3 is TGCAGCTACACTGGCGGAGGGGGCGGCTACACCTTC. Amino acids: CSYTGGGGGYTF. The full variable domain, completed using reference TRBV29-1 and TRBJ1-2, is SAVISQKPSRDICQRGTSLTIQCQVDSQVTMMFWYRQQPGQSLTLIATANQGSEATYESGFVIDKFPISRPNLTFSTLTVSNMSPEDSSIYLCSYTGGGGGYTFGSGTRLTVV.